In this sample, the clone carrying this T cell receptor beta chain turned up many times. Its antigen is unknown. V gave up 2 bases and J gave up 3 bases, with 10 bases separating them. Germline CDR1 and CDR2: WSHSY and SAAADI. The length of the CDR3 is 14 residues. The data are from a study of early T cells in non-severe SARS-CoV-2 infection. Study details: Unsorted whole blood bulk RNA was sequenced, with unpaired chains.

Findings of the study overall: Anti-spike CD8 responses were favored by VDJdb matching, which missed private and CD4 specificities.

Individually, cDNA molecules had unique molecular identifiers attached to them. TCRdb re-analysed the 5' RACE reads in MiXCR, keeping a single row per CDR3 protein. The repertoire holds about 80,000 distinct CDR3 sequences, roughly 12% seen once, with about 3.5% in the top ten. This chain links TRBV10-2 with TRBJ1-1; D not certain. The sequencing sample was made of whole blood. This TCR was recovered from an adult who was a healthcare worker with PCR-confirmed SARS-CoV-2 infection or an uninfected control (not recorded which). CDR3 in DNA: TGCGCCAGCAGTGAGGACCCTTTATACACTGAAGCTTTCTTT. Residues: CASSEDPLYTEAFF.